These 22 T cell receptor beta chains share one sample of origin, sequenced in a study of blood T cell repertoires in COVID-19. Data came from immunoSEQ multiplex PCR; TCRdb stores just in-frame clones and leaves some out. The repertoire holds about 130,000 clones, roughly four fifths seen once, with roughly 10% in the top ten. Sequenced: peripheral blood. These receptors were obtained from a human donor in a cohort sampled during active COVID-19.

CDR3 protein: CATSVGTSWNEQFF. CDR3 DNA: TGTGCCACCAGTGTTGGGACTAGTTGGAATGAGCAGTTCTTC. The genes are TRBV24-1 and TRBJ2-1; 8 bases match TRBD2. The V and J ends lost 5 bases and 7 bases, in that order; junction bases with no gene match: 6. Germline CDR1 KGHDR, CDR2 SFDVKD. The CDR3 totals 14 residues.

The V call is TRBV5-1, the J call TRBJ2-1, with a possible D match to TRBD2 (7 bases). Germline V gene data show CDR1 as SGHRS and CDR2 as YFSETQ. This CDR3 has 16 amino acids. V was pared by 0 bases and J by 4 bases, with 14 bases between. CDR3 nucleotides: TGCGCCAGCAGCTTGGGCGGGGGCCTTCATTACAATGAGCAGTTCTTC. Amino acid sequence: CASSLGGGLHYNEQFF.

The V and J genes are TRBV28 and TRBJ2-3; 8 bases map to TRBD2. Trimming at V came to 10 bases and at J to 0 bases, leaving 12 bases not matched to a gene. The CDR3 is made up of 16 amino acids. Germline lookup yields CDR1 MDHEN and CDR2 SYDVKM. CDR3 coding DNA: TGTGCCACTTCTTTCTCGGGAGGGCTCAGCACAGATACGCAGTATTTT. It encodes CATSFSGGLSTDTQYF.

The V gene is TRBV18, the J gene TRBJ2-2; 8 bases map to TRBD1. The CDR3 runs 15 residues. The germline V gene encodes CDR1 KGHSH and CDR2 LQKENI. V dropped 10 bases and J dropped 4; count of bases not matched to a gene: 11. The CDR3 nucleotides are TGTGCCACCCAGATAACAGGGGGACGCACCGGGGAGCTGTTTTTT. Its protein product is CATQITGGRTGELFF.

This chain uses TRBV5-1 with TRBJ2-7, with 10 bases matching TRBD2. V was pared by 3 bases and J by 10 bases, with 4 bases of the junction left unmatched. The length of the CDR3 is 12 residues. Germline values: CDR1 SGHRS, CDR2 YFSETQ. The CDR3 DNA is TGCGCCAGCAGCTCAGGGACTAGCGACCAGTACTTC. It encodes CASSSGTSDQYF.

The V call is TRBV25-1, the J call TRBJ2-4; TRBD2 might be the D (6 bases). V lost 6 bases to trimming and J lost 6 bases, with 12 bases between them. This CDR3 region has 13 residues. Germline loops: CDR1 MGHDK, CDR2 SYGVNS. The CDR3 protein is CASSRLGRNIQYF. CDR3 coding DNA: TGTGCCAGCAGCCGACTAGGACGAAACATTCAGTACTTC. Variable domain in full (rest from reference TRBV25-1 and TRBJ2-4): EADIYQTPRYLVIGTGKKITLECSQTMGHDKMYWYQQDPGMELHLIHYSYGVNSTEKGDLSSESTVSRIRTEHFPLTLESARPSHTSQYLCASSRLGRNIQYFGAGTRLSVL.

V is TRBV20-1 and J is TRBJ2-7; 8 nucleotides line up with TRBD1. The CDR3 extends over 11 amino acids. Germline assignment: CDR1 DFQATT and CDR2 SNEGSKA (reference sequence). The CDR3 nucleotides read TGCAGGCGGACAGGGAACAACGAGCAGTACTTC. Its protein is CRRTGNNEQYF.

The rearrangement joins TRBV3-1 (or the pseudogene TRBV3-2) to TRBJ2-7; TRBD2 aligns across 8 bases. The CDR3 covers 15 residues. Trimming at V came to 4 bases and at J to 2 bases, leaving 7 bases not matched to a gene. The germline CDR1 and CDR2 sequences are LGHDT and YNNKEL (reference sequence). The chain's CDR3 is CASSPGGRGAYEQYF. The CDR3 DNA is TGTGCCAGCAGCCCCGGGGGGCGGGGGGCCTACGAGCAGTACTTC.

CDR3 residues: CASSRLAGNSYEQYF. The DNA of the CDR3 is TGTGCCAGCAGCAGGCTAGCGGGGAATTCCTACGAGCAGTACTTC. The rearrangement joins TRBV6-4 to TRBJ2-7; TRBD2 aligns across 9 bases. CDR1 and CDR2 (germline): MRHNA, SNTAGT. V shed 6 bases and J 1 base; nucleotides not matched to a gene: 7. CDR3 length equals 15 residues.

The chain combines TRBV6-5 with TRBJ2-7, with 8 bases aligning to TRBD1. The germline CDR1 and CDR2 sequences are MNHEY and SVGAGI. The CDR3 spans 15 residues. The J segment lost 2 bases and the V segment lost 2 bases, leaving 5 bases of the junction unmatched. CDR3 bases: TGTGCCAGCAGTTACACAGGGGGAGTAACCTACGAGCAGTACTTC. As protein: CASSYTGGVTYEQYF.

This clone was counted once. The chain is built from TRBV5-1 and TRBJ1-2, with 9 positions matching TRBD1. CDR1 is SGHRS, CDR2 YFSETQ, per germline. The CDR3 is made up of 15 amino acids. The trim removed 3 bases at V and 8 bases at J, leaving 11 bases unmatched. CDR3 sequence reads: CASSWGTGGAQGYTF. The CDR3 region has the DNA TGCGCCAGCAGCTGGGGTACAGGGGGCGCACAGGGCTACACCTTC.

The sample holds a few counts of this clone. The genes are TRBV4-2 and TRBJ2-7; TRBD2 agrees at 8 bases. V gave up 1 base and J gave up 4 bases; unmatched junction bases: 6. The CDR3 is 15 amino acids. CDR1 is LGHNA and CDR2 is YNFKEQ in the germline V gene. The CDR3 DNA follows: TGTGCCAGCAGCCAAGGTAGCGGGGAACCTTACGAGCAGTACTTC. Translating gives CASSQGSGEPYEQYF.

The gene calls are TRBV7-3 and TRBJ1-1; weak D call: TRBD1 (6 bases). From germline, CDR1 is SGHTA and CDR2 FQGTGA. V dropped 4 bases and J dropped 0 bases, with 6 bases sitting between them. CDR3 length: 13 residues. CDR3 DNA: TGTGCCAGCAGCTCAGGGGTGAACACTGAAGCTTTCTTT. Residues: CASSSGVNTEAFF. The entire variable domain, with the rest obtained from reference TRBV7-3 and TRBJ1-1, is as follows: GAGVSQTPSNKVTEKGKYVELRCDPISGHTALYWYRQSLGQGPEFLIYFQGTGAADDSGLPNDRFFAVRPEGSVSTLKIQRTERGDSAVYLCASSSGVNTEAFFGQGTRLTVV.

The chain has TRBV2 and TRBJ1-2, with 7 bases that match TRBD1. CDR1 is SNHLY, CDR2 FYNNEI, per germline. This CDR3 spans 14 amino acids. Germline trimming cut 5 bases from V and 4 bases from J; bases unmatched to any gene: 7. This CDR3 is CASSPGQHSYGYTF. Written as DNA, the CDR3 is TGTGCCAGCAGTCCGGGACAGCATTCCTATGGCTACACCTTC.

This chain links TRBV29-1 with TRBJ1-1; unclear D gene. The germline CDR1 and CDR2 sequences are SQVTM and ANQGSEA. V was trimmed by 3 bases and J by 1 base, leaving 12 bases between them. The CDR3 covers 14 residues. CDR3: CSVDERVQNTEAFF. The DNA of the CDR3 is TGCAGCGTTGATGAGCGAGTACAGAACACTGAAGCTTTCTTT.

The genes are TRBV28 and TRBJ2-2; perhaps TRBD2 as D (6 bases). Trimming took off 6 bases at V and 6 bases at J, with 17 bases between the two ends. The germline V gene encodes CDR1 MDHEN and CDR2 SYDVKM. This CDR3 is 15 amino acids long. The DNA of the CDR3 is TGTGCCAGCAGGCAACGGGGTGGAGGGGCCGGGGAGCTGTTTTTT. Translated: CASRQRGGGAGELFF.

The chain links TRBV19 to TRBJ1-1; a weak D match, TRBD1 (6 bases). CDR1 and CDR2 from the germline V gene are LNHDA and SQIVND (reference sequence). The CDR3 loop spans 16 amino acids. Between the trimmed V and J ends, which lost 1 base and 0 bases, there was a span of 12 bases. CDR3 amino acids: CASSIGQGIMNTEAFF. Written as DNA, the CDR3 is TGTGCCAGTAGTATAGGGCAGGGGATAATGAACACTGAAGCTTTCTTT. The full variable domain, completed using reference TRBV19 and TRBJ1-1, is DGGITQSPKYLFRKEGQNVTLSCEQNLNHDAMYWYRQDPGQGLRLIYYSQIVNDFQKGDIAEGYSVSREKKESFPLTVTSAQKNPTAFYLCASSIGQGIMNTEAFFGQGTRLTVV.

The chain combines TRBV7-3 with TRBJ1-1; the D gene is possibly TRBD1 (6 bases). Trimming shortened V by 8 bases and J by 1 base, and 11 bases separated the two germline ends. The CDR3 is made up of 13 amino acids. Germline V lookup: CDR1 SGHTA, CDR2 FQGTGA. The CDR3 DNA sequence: TGTGCCAGCCACAGGGATCCGAACACTGAAGCTTTCTTT. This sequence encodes CASHRDPNTEAFF. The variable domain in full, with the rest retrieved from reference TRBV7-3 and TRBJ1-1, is GAGVSQTPSNKVTEKGKYVELRCDPISGHTALYWYRQSLGQGPEFLIYFQGTGAADDSGLPNDRFFAVRPEGSVSTLKIQRTERGDSAVYLCASHRDPNTEAFFGQGTRLTVV.

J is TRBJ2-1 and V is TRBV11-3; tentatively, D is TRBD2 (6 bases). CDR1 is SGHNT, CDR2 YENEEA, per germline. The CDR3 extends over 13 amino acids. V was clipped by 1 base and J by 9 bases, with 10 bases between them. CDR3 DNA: TGTGCCAGCAGCTTAGGTTCCGGGGGTGAGCAGTTCTTC. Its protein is CASSLGSGGEQFF.

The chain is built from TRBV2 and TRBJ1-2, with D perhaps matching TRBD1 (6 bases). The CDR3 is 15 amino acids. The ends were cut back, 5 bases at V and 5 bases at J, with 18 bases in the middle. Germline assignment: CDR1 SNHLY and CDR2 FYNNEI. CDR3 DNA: TGTGCCAGCAGTCAGAGGGGGGGCGAGGGATATGGCTACACCTTC. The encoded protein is CASSQRGGEGYGYTF. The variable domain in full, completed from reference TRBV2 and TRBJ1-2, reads EPEVTQTPSHQVTQMGQEVILRCVPISNHLYFYWYRQILGQKVEFLVSFYNNEISEKSEIFDDQFSVERPDGSNFTLKIRSTKLEDSAMYFCASSQRGGEGYGYTFGSGTRLTVV.

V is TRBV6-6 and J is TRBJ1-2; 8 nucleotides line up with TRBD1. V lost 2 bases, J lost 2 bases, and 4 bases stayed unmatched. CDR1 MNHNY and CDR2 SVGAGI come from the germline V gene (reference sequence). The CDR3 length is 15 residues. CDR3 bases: TGTGCCAGCAGTTACGGACAGGGAAGGAACTATGGCTACACCTTC. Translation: CASSYGQGRNYGYTF.

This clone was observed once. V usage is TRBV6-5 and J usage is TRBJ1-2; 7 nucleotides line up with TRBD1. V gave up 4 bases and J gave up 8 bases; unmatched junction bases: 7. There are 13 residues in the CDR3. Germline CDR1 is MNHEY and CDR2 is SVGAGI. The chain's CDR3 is CASSFTTGRGYTF. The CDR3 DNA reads TGTGCCAGCAGTTTCACGACAGGGAGGGGCTACACCTTC.